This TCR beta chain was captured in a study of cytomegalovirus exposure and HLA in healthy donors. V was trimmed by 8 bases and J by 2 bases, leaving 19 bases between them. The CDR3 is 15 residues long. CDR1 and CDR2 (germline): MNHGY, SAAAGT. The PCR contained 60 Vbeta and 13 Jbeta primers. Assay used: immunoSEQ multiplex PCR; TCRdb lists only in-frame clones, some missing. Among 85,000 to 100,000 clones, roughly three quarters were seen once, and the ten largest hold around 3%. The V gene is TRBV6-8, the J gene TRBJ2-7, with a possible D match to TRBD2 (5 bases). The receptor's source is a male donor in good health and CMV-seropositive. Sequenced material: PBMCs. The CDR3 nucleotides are TGTGCCAGCGGAGACGGGATAGAATTTACCTACGAGCAGTACTTC. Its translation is CASGDGIEFTYEQYF.